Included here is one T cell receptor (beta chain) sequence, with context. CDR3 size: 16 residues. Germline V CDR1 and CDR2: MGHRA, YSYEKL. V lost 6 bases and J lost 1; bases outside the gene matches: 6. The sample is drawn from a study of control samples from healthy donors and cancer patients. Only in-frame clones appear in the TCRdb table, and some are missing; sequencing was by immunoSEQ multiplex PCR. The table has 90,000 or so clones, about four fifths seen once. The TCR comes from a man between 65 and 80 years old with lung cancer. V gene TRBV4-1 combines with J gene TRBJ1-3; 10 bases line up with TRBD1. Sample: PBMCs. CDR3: CASSLVGQGSGNTIYF. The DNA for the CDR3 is TGCGCCAGCAGTCTAGTGGGACAGGGGTCTGGAAACACCATATATTTT.